Listed below are T cell receptor beta chains from one sample, sequenced in a study of long-term antiretroviral therapy in people with HIV. Libraries were prepared by immunoSEQ multiplex PCR; TCRdb keeps only in-frame clonotypes and omits some of them. This sample carries about 42,000 clones, around nine tenths of them seen once, and the ten largest clones take 5.1%. Source: unsorted PBMCs, taken 0.1 years before starting antiretroviral therapy. These receptors all stem from a woman aged 50 to 65 with HIV. The CDR3 runs from the conserved cysteine through the conserved F or W. A D gene is named only where the DNA matches it firmly. Clone size is given for some rows only: seen once, a few or many times, or a class if the clone is expanded.

abundance	v_gene	j_gene	len	d_gene	CDR3aa	CDR3nt
NA	TRBV13	TRBJ2-5	16	NA	CASSLSDRSPQETQYF	TGTGCCAGCAGCTTGAGCGATAGATCTCCCCAAGAGACCCAGTACTTC
few	TRBV14	TRBJ1-2	11	NA	CASSKGHGYTF	TGTGCCAGCAGCAAGGGACATGGCTACACCTTC
once	TRBV7-9	TRBJ2-3	15	NA	CASTGTGLGTDTQYF	TGTGCCAGCACCGGAACAGGCCTGGGCACAGATACGCAGTATTTT
few	TRBV30	TRBJ1-2	13	NA	CAWSVSSGDGYTF	TGTGCCTGGAGTGTATCCTCCGGGGATGGCTACACCTTC
NA	TRBV7-8	TRBJ1-2	15	NA	CASSLNPGAMGGYTF	TGTGCCAGCAGCTTAAATCCCGGGGCTATGGGTGGCTACACCTTC
NA	TRBV6-5	TRBJ2-4	15	TRBD2	CASSRIGLGLNIQYF	TGTGCCAGCAGCCGGATCGGACTAGGACTAAACATTCAGTACTTC
NA	TRBV19	TRBJ1-2	14	NA	CASTRKGQNYGYTF	TGTGCCAGTACCCGAAAGGGACAAAACTATGGCTACACCTTC
once	TRBV6-5	TRBJ1-2	15	NA	CASSYSEGWVNGYTF	TGTGCCAGCAGTTACTCGGAGGGGTGGGTTAATGGCTACACCTTC
NA	TRBV16	TRBJ1-2	15	TRBD1	CASSQSRGTANGYTF	TGTGCCAGCAGCCAAAGTCGGGGGACAGCTAATGGCTACACCTTC
NA	TRBV4-2	TRBJ2-5	14	NA	CASSAYWGQETQYF	TGTGCCAGCAGCGCTTATTGGGGCCAAGAGACCCAGTACTTC
NA	TRBV6-6	TRBJ2-7	12	TRBD2	CAASGTTYEQYF	TGTGCCGCGTCCGGGACTACCTACGAGCAGTACTTC
NA	TRBV23-1	TRBJ2-6	19	TRBD1	CASSQSDRGAPTGANVLTF	TGCGCCAGCAGTCAATCGGACAGGGGGGCTCCTACTGGGGCCAACGTCCTGACTTTC
NA	TRBV6-1	TRBJ1-6	14	NA	CASGGRSYNSPLHF	TGTGCCAGCGGCGGACGGTCCTATAATTCACCCCTCCACTTT
NA	TRBV30	TRBJ1-4	13	TRBD1	CAWNGRGREKLFF	TGTGCCTGGAATGGCAGGGGGCGAGAAAAACTGTTTTTT
NA	TRBV19	TRBJ2-1	15	NA	CASTSQASSYNEQFF	TGTGCCAGTACTAGTCAGGCCTCCTCCTACAATGAGCAGTTCTTC
NA	TRBV29-1	TRBJ2-6	13	NA	CSVGGAGANVLTF	TGCAGCGTTGGGGGGGCTGGGGCCAACGTCCTGACTTTC
NA	TRBV2	TRBJ1-1	14	NA	CASSENGGRAEAFF	TGTGCCAGCAGTGAAAATGGGGGGCGCGCTGAAGCTTTCTTT
NA	TRBV7-6	TRBJ1-2	13	NA	CASSLVFDYGYTF	TGTGCCAGCAGCTTAGTATTTGACTATGGCTACACCTTC
NA	TRBV25-1	TRBJ1-6	14	NA	CASSDGGHNSPLHF	TGTGCCAGCAGCGACGGGGGGCATAATTCACCCCTCCACTTT
once	TRBV6-5	TRBJ1-5	15	NA	CASSYSTSSNQPQHF	TGTGCCAGCAGTTACTCCACCAGTAGCAATCAGCCCCAGCATTTT
NA	TRBV9	TRBJ1-3	15	NA	CASSVDGSSGNTIYF	TGTGCCAGCAGCGTAGATGGCAGCTCTGGAAACACCATATATTTT
NA	TRBV7-2	TRBJ2-7	13	NA	CASSSRQPYEQYF	TGTGCCAGCAGCTCCAGACAGCCCTACGAGCAGTACTTC
few	TRBV4-2	TRBJ1-2	17	TRBD1	CASSQEGRDREISGYTF	TGTGCCAGCAGCCAAGAGGGCCGGGACAGGGAAATTTCTGGCTACACCTTC
NA	TRBV5-1	TRBJ1-6	16	TRBD1	CASKTGGESYNSPLHF	TGCGCCAGCAAGACAGGGGGCGAGAGCTATAATTCACCCCTCCACTTT
once	TRBV9	TRBJ2-5	16	TRBD2	CASSVGTSGVQETQYF	TGTGCCAGCAGCGTAGGGACTAGCGGGGTTCAAGAGACCCAGTACTTC
NA	TRBV9	TRBJ2-2	15	TRBD1	CASSVGGQGSGELFF	TGTGCCAGCAGCGTAGGGGGACAGGGGTCCGGGGAGCTGTTTTTT
NA	TRBV9	TRBJ1-1	17	NA	CASSVSPGFDRSTEAFF	TGTGCCAGCAGCGTATCCCCGGGTTTTGATCGAAGCACTGAAGCTTTCTTT
NA	TRBV5-1	TRBJ1-2	12	NA	CASSLESYGYTF	TGCGCCAGCAGCTTGGAGAGCTATGGCTACACCTTC
NA	TRBV2	TRBJ2-1	13	NA	CASFRGSYNEQFF	TGTGCCAGTTTTAGGGGGTCATACAATGAGCAGTTCTTC
NA	TRBV11-2	TRBJ1-5	16	NA	CASSRGRRYSNQPQHF	TGTGCCAGCAGCCGCGGACGGAGATATAGCAATCAGCCCCAGCATTTT
NA	TRBV5-5	TRBJ2-1	15	NA	CASSLGLAPYNEQFF	TGTGCCAGCAGCTTAGGCTTAGCTCCCTACAATGAGCAGTTCTTC
NA	TRBV10-2	TRBJ2-7	13	NA	CASSDDSTYEQYF	TGCGCCAGCAGTGATGACAGTACCTACGAGCAGTACTTC
NA	TRBV6-5	TRBJ1-2	13	TRBD1	CASSPDREYGYTF	TGTGCCAGCAGCCCCGACAGGGAGTATGGCTACACCTTC
once	TRBV5-1	TRBJ2-3	15	TRBD1	CASSFGQGAADTQYF	TGCGCCAGCAGCTTCGGGCAGGGGGCCGCAGATACGCAGTATTTT
NA	TRBV19	TRBJ2-3	17	TRBD2	CASSIGFGGARTDTQYF	TGTGCCAGTAGTATAGGATTCGGGGGGGCCCGTACAGATACGCAGTATTTT
NA	TRBV5-1	TRBJ2-2	16	NA	CASSLSSRANTGELFF	TGCGCCAGCAGCTTGTCATCCAGGGCGAACACCGGGGAGCTGTTTTTT
NA	TRBV7-9	TRBJ2-7	13	NA	CASSFMGSHEQYF	TGTGCCAGCAGCTTCATGGGGTCCCACGAGCAGTACTTC
NA	TRBV5-1	TRBJ2-3	14	TRBD1	CASSSQGAPDTQYF	TGCGCCAGCAGCTCCCAGGGGGCGCCTGATACGCAGTATTTT
NA	TRBV21-1	TRBJ1-1	13	NA	CASSKVMGQLAFF	TGTGCCAGCAGCAAAGTTATGGGGCAGTTAGCTTTCTTT
few	TRBV2	TRBJ1-1	13	TRBD1	CASSGDRITEAFF	TGTGCCAGCAGTGGGGACAGAATCACTGAAGCTTTCTTT
NA	TRBV6-4	TRBJ2-7	13	NA	CASPRAAFYEQYF	TGTGCCAGCCCGAGAGCCGCGTTCTACGAGCAGTACTTC
NA	TRBV11-2	TRBJ2-3	15	NA	CASSSPSFLADTQYF	TGTGCCAGCAGCTCGCCCTCTTTCCTAGCAGATACGCAGTATTTT
NA	TRBV10-3	TRBJ1-2	16	TRBD1	CAISEGGLGVDYGYTF	TGTGCCATCAGTGAAGGGGGCCTGGGCGTGGACTATGGCTACACCTTC
NA	TRBV29-1	TRBJ2-2	15	TRBD1	CSVSTTGSNTGELFF	TGCAGCGTGTCTACGACAGGGTCAAACACCGGGGAGCTGTTTTTT
NA	TRBV2	TRBJ1-4	16	TRBD1	CASRRQGAQGREKLFF	TGTGCCAGCAGGAGGCAGGGGGCGCAGGGGAGAGAAAAACTGTTTTTT
NA	TRBV18	TRBJ1-5	14	NA	CASSPYEGNQPQHF	TGTGCCAGCTCACCATATGAGGGCAATCAGCCCCAGCATTTT